This T cell receptor beta chain was identified in a study of T cell changes during pregnancy in multiple sclerosis. CDR1 is SNHLY and CDR2 is FYNNEI in the germline V gene. V lost 2 bases, J lost 0 bases, and 17 bases lay in between. CDR3 size: 17 residues. The table came from immunoSEQ multiplex PCR; TCRdb's copy has only in-frame clones and leaves some out. The table has just under 65,000 clones, 90% seen once; the top ten hold roughly 2.2%. The sequenced sample was peripheral blood, obtained in the second trimester of pregnancy. The chain carries TRBV2 and TRBJ2-7, with D possibly being TRBD2 (5 bases). This receptor was obtained from a female donor in good health, enrolled as a control in a pregnancy study. The CDR3 reads CASSEPVLDFSSYEQYF. In DNA form, the CDR3 reads TGTGCCAGCAGTGAACCGGTGCTGGACTTTAGCTCCTACGAGCAGTACTTC.